Following are 21 T cell receptor beta chains from one sample sequenced in a study of blood T cell repertoires in COVID-19. Here immunoSEQ multiplex PCR was the method, and the copy in TCRdb shows in-frame clones only, minus some. Of around 290,000 clones in the sample, more than 70% were seen once. The sequencing input was PBMCs or T cells enriched from blood (not recorded which). The receptors were sampled from a woman aged 55 to 70 in a cohort exposed to, infected with or recovered from COVID-19 (not recorded which).

The gene calls are TRBV4-3 and TRBJ2-1; the match to TRBD2 covers 9 bases. The CDR3 runs 19 residues. In germline, CDR1 is LGHNA, CDR2 YSLEER. J gave up 1 base and V 0 bases, and 10 bases lay outside the gene matches. CDR3 sequence (DNA): TGCGCCAGCAGCCAAGATCCCCAGACTAGCGGAGGTTCCTACAATGAGCAGTTCTTC. Its translation is CASSQDPQTSGGSYNEQFF.

This clone appeared a few times. The V and J genes are TRBV4-1 and TRBJ2-3, with a tentative D call TRBD2 (5 bases). This CDR3 contains 16 residues. The V end was cut by 0 bases, the J end by 2 bases, with 12 bases between. Germline CDR1 reads MGHRA; CDR2 reads YSYEKL. The CDR3 sequence: CASSQEASGPTDTQYF. CDR3 sequence (DNA): TGCGCCAGCAGCCAAGAGGCCAGCGGTCCCACAGATACGCAGTATTTT.

This clone was observed once. The chain recombines TRBV18 with TRBJ1-1, with 8 bases fitting TRBD1. After removal of 2 bases from V and 7 bases from J, the junction contained 6 bases not matched to a gene. The CDR3 is made up of 14 amino acids. Germline V gene sequence: CDR1 KGHSH, CDR2 LQKENI. CDR3 amino acids: CASSPTITGGEAFF. The CDR3 DNA follows: TGTGCCAGCTCACCAACTATCACAGGGGGTGAAGCTTTCTTT.

This rearrangement joins TRBV7-8 to TRBJ2-5, with 9 positions matching TRBD2. Germline V gene data show CDR1 as SGHVS and CDR2 as FQNEAQ. The CDR3 contains 17 residues. The junction had 11 bases not matched to a gene; V was cut back by 1 base and J by 5 bases. The CDR3 protein is CASSLVAGGDPGETQYF. DNA for the CDR3: TGTGCCAGCAGCTTAGTGGCGGGAGGGGACCCAGGGGAGACCCAGTACTTC.

The chain carries TRBV5-1 and TRBJ2-1; 13 bases map to TRBD2. V trimming: 4 bases; J trimming: 7 bases; junction bases outside the gene matches: 5. The CDR3 consists of 15 residues. The germline CDR1 and CDR2 sequences are SGHRS and YFSETQ. The CDR3 region is CASSPGLAGKNEQFF. CDR3 nucleotides: TGCGCCAGCAGCCCGGGACTAGCGGGAAAGAATGAGCAGTTCTTC.

The chain carries TRBV7-9 and TRBJ2-2, with unresolved D. Germline V gives CDR1 SEHNR, CDR2 FQNEAQ (reference sequence). The germline V and J ends were trimmed by 0 bases and 0 bases, with 17 bases remaining between them. The CDR3 contains 19 residues. Here the CDR3 DNA reads TGTGCCAGCAGCTTAGCGCGGCTCGCAACGACCACGAACACCGGGGAGCTGTTTTTT. It codes for CASSLARLATTTNTGELFF.

The chain uses TRBV18 and TRBJ2-1; D is unclear. Germline V CDR1 and CDR2: KGHSH, LQKENI. This CDR3 has 14 amino acids. The V end lost 2 bases, the J end lost 6 bases, and 11 bases lay between the germline ends. This CDR3 reads CASSPAPLLNEQFF. The CDR3 nucleotides are TGTGCCAGCTCACCAGCGCCCCTCCTCAATGAGCAGTTCTTC. Full variable domain (remainder filled in from reference TRBV18 and TRBJ2-1): NAGVMQNPRHLVRRRGQEARLRCSPMKGHSHVYWYRQLPEEGLKFMVYLQKENIIDESGMPKERFSAEFPKEGPSILRIQQVVRGDSAAYFCASSPAPLLNEQFFGPGTRLTVL.

This chain uses TRBV7-9 with TRBJ1-5; TRBD1 matches at 10 bases. The junction had 3 bases not matched to a gene; V was cut back by 5 bases and J by 5 bases. Germline V gene data show CDR1 as SEHNR and CDR2 as FQNEAQ (reference sequence). This CDR3 has 14 residues. CDR3 DNA: TGTGCCAGCAGCCCCGGGACAGGGGATCAGCCCCAGCATTTT. Its translation: CASSPGTGDQPQHF.

The rearrangement links TRBV2 to TRBJ1-5, with D tentatively TRBD1 (5 bases). This CDR3 has 14 residues. The V gene lost 0 bases and the J gene lost 9 bases, with 12 bases spanning the gap. Germline V gene lookup returns CDR1 SNHLY and CDR2 FYNNEI. The CDR3 DNA is TGTGCCAGCAGTGAAGCTCCTGGGGGACTGCCCCAGCATTTT. Translating gives CASSEAPGGLPQHF.

The chain recombines TRBV18 with TRBJ2-1, with unresolved D. The CDR3 contains 14 residues. Germline V CDR1 and CDR2: KGHSH, LQKENI. V was clipped by 2 bases and J by 7 bases, with 12 bases between them. Written as DNA, the CDR3 is TGTGCCAGCTCACCAGTCCTAGTGAGGAATGAGCAGTTCTTC. Translating gives CASSPVLVRNEQFF.

The J gene is TRBJ2-7, the V gene TRBV28, with 9 positions matching TRBD1. V dropped 4 bases and J dropped 6; count of bases not matched to a gene: 7. The CDR3 loop spans 14 amino acids. CDR1 and CDR2 from the germline V gene are MDHEN and SYDVKM. Written as DNA, the CDR3 is TGTGCCAGCAGTTACCCCGGGACAGGGATCGAGCAGTACTTC. As protein: CASSYPGTGIEQYF.

Concerning this clone: This CDR3 is also generated by other DNA sequences in the sample. V gene TRBV9 combines with J gene TRBJ2-1; D gene unclear. V lost 3 bases and J 0 bases, leaving 10 bases between the germline ends. The CDR3 extends over 15 amino acids. Germline V lookup: CDR1 SGDLS, CDR2 YYNGEE. Here the CDR3 DNA reads TGTGCCAGCAGCGGAGGCCTGAGCTCCTACAATGAGCAGTTCTTC. This translates into CASSGGLSSYNEQFF.

The chain uses TRBV27 and TRBJ1-4; D ambiguous. V lost 9 bases and J 0 bases, leaving 8 bases between the germline ends. CDR1 is MNHEY, CDR2 SMNVEV, per germline (reference sequence). The CDR3 covers 13 residues. CDR3 in DNA: TGTGCCAGTAGCCTTGCAACTAATGAAAAACTGTTTTTT. It specifies CASSLATNEKLFF.

The rearrangement links TRBV7-3 to TRBJ1-1, with D possibly matching TRBD1 (6 bases). The CDR3 is made up of 13 amino acids. Germline V lookup: CDR1 SGHTA, CDR2 FQGTGA. The germline V and J ends were trimmed by 5 bases and 7 bases, with 14 bases remaining between them. CDR3 nucleotide sequence: TGTGCCAGCAGCGAGCGGGGGCCAGGTGAAGCTTTCTTT. Encoded protein: CASSERGPGEAFF.

This rearrangement joins TRBV3-1 (or the pseudogene TRBV3-2) to TRBJ1-6; possibly TRBD1 for D (6 bases). V was cut by 0 bases and J by 8 bases, with 8 bases left in between. The CDR3 is 14 amino acids. Germline V gives CDR1 LGHDT, CDR2 YNNKEL (reference sequence). The CDR3 loop is CASSQDGQYSPLHF. The CDR3, as DNA: TGTGCCAGCAGCCAAGACGGACAGTATTCACCCCTCCACTTT.

This chain connects TRBV10-2 to TRBJ2-1, with 7 bases aligning to TRBD2. The CDR3 runs to 14 residues. V lost 7 bases and J lost 6; bases outside the gene matches: 9. Per germline, CDR1 WSHSY and CDR2 SAAADI. CDR3: CASNRGGAFNEQFF. Written as DNA, the CDR3 is TGCGCCAGCAACCGGGGAGGGGCTTTCAATGAGCAGTTCTTC.

The sample holds one count of this clone. J is TRBJ2-5 and V is TRBV7-9; TRBD2 aligns across 10 bases. The CDR3 runs to 15 residues. V trimming: 5 bases; J trimming: 4 bases; junction bases outside the gene matches: 7. Germline V gene sequence: CDR1 SEHNR, CDR2 FQNEAQ (reference sequence). CDR3 coding DNA: TGTGCCAGCAGCCTCAGCGGGAGGGGGGGAGAGACCCAGTACTTC. Protein product: CASSLSGRGGETQYF.

This clone was counted ten times or more. The chain is built from TRBV6-5 and TRBJ1-5; 7 bases match TRBD1. Germline CDR1 MNHEY, CDR2 SVGAGI. The CDR3 has 13 residues. The ends lost 7 bases at V and 5 bases at J; junction bases unmatched: 5. The CDR3 sequence is CASMGTVYQPQHF. CDR3 DNA: TGTGCCAGCATGGGGACAGTTTATCAGCCCCAGCATTTT.

The chain couples TRBV4-1 to TRBJ2-3; TRBD2 matches at 10 bases. With 2 bases clipped from V and 3 bases from J, the junction kept 5 bases outside the gene matches. The CDR3 covers 16 residues. Looked up from germline, CDR1 is MGHRA and CDR2 is YSYEKL. DNA of the CDR3: TGCGCCAGCAGCCAATATCTAGCGGGAGAGACAGATACGCAGTATTTT. This codes for CASSQYLAGETDTQYF.

The rearrangement links TRBV6-5 to TRBJ1-6, with TRBD1 identical over 7 bases. The J segment lost 10 bases and the V segment lost 0 bases, leaving 9 bases of the junction unmatched. Looked up from germline, CDR1 is MNHEY and CDR2 is SVGAGI. The CDR3 covers 16 residues. CDR3 loop: CASSYSPTGMGSPLHF. The CDR3 nucleotides are TGTGCCAGCAGTTACTCGCCGACAGGGATGGGGTCACCCCTCCACTTT.

The J gene is TRBJ1-2, the V gene TRBV10-2; TRBD1 agrees at 8 bases. Unmatched junction bases numbered 8, after V lost 3 bases and J lost 5 bases. CDR3 length: 15 amino acids. In germline, CDR1 is WSHSY, CDR2 SAAADI. In DNA, the CDR3 is TGCGCCAGCAGTGAACCCCAGGGGGCGTTGTATGGCTACACCTTC. This gives the protein CASSEPQGALYGYTF.